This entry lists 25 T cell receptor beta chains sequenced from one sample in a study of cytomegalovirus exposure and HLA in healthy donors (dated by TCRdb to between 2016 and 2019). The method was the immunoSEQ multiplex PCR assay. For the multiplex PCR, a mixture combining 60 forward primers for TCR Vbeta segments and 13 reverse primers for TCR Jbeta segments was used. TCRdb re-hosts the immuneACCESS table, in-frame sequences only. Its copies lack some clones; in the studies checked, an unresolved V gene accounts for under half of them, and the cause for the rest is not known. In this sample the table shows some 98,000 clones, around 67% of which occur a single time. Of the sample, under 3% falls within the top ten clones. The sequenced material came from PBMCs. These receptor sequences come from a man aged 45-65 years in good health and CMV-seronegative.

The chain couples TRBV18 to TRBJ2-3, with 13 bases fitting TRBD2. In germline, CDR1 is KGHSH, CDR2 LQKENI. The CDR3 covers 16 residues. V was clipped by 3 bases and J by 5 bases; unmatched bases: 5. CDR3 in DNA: TGTGCCAGCTCACCGGGACTAGCGGGATGGGGAGATACGCAGTATTTT. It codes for CASSPGLAGWGDTQYF.

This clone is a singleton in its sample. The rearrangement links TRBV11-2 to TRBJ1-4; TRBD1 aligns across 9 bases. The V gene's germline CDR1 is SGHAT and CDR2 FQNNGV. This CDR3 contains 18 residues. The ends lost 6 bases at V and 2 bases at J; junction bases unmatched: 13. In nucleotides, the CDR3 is TGTGCCAGCAGAGATCGGGACAGGGTATGGGCGACTAATGAAAAACTGTTTTTT. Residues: CASRDRDRVWATNEKLFF.

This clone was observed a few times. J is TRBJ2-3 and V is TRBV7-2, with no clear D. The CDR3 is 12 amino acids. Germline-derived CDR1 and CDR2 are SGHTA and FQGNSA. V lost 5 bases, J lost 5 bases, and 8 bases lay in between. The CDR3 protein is CASSRPGDTQYF. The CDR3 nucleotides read TGTGCCAGCAGCCGACCGGGAGATACGCAGTATTTT.

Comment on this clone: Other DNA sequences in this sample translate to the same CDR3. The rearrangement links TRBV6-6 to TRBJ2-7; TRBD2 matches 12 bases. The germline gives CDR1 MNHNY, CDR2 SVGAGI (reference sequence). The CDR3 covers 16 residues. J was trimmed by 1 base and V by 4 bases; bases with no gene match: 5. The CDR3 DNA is TGTGCCAGCAGTTCACCAACTAGCGGGAGGTCCTACGAGCAGTACTTC. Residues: CASSSPTSGRSYEQYF.

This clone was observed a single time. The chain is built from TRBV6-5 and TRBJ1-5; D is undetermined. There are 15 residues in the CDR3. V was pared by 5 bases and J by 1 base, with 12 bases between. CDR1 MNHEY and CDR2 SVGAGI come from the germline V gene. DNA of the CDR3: TGTGCCAGCAGTAGCCTAGGCCTGAGCAATCAGCCCCAGCATTTT. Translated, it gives CASSSLGLSNQPQHF.

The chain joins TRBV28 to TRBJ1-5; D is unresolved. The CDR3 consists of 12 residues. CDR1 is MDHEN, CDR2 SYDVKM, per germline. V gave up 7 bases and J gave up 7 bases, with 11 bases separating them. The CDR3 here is CASTLGRQPQHF. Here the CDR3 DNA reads TGTGCCAGCACCCTAGGGAGGCAGCCCCAGCATTTT.

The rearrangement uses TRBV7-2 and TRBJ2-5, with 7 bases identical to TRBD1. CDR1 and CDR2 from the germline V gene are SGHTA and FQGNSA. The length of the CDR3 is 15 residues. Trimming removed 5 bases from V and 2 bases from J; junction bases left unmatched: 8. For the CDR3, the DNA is TGTGCCAGCAGCGAATGGGCCAGGGGGCAAGAGACCCAGTACTTC. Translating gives CASSEWARGQETQYF. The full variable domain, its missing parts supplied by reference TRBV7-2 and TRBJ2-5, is GAGVSQSPSNKVTEKGKDVELRCDPISGHTALYWYRQSLGQGLEFLIYFQGNSAPDKSGLPSDRFSAERTGGSVSTLTIQRTQQEDSAVYLCASSEWARGQETQYFGPGTRLLVL.

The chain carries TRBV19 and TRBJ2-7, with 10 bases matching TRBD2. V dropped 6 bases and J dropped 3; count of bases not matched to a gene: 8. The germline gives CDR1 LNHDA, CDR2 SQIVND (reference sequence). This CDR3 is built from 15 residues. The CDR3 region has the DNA TGTGCCAGTAGGACCCTAGCGGGGGCGATCTACGAGCAGTACTTC. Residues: CASRTLAGAIYEQYF.

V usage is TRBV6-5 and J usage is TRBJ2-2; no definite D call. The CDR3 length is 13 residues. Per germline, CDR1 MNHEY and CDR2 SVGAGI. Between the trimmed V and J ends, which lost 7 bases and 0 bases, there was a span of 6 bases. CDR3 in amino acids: CASISPNTGELFF. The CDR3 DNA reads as TGTGCCAGCATATCCCCGAACACCGGGGAGCTGTTTTTT.

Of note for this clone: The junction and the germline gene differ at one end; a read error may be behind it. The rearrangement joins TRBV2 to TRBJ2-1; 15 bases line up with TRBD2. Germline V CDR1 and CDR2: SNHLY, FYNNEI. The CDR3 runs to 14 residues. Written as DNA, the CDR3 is TGTGTCAGCAGTGGGACTAGCGGGAGGCATGAGCAGTTCTTC. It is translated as CVSSGTSGRHEQFF. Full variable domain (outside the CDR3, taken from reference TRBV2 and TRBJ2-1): EPEVTQTPSHQVTQMGQEVILRCVPISNHLYFYWYRQILGQKVEFLVSFYNNEISEKSEIFDDQFSVERPDGSNFTLKIRSTKLEDSAMYFCVSSGTSGRHEQFFGPGTRLTVL.

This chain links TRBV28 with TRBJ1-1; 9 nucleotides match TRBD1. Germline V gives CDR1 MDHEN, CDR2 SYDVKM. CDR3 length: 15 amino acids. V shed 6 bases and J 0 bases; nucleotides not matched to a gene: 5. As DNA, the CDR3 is TGTGCCAGCAGAGCCGGGACAGGGATGAACACTGAAGCTTTCTTT. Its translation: CASRAGTGMNTEAFF.

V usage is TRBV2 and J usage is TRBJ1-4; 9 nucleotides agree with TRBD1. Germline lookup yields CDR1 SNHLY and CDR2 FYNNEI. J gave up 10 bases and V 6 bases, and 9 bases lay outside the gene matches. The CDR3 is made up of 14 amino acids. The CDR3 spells CASSPGTGIGKLFF. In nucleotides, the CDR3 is TGTGCCAGCAGCCCCGGGACAGGGATAGGAAAACTGTTTTTT.

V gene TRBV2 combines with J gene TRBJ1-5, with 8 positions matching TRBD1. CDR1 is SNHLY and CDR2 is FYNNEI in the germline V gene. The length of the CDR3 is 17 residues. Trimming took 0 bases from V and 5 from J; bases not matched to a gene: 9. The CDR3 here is CASSEAQGAMSYQPQHF. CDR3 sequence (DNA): TGTGCCAGCAGTGAAGCGCAGGGGGCAATGTCGTATCAGCCCCAGCATTTT.

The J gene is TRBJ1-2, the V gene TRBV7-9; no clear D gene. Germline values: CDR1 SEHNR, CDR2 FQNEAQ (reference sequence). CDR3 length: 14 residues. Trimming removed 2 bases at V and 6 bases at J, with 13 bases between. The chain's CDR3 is CASSLNEGVHGYTF. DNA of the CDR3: TGTGCCAGCAGCTTAAATGAGGGAGTCCATGGCTACACCTTC.

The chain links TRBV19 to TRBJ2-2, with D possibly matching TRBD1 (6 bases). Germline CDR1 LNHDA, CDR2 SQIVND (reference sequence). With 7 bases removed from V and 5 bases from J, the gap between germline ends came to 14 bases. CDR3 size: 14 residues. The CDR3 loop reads CASKPGTFTGELFF. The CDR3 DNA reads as TGTGCCAGTAAACCCGGGACATTTACCGGGGAGCTGTTTTTT.

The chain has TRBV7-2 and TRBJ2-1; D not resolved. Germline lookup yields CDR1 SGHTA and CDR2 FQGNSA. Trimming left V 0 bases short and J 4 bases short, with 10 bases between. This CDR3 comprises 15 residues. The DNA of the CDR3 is TGTGCCAGCAGCTTAGCGTCAGGAAGGTACAATGAGCAGTTCTTC. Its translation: CASSLASGRYNEQFF.

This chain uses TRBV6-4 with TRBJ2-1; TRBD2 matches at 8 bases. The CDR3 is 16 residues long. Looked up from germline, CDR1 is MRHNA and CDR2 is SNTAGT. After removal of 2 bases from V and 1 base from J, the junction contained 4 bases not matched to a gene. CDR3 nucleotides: TGTGCCAGCAGTGACAGCGGGGGTGGGTCCTACAATGAGCAGTTCTTC. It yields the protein CASSDSGGGSYNEQFF.

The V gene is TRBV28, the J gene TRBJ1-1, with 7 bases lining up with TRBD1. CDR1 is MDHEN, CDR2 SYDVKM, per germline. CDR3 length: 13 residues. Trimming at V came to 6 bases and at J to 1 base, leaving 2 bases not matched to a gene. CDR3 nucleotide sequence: TGTGCCAGCAGACACAGGGGGAACACTGAAGCTTTCTTT. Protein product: CASRHRGNTEAFF.

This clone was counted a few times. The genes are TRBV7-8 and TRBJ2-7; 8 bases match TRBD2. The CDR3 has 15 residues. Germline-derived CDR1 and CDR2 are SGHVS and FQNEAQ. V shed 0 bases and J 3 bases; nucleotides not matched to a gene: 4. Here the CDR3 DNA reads TGTGCCAGCAGCTTAGCGAGCGGGGGACACTACGAGCAGTACTTC. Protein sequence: CASSLASGGHYEQYF.

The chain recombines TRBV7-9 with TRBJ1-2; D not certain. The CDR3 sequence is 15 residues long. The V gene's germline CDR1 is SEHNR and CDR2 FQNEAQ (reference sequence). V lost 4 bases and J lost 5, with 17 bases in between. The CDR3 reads CASSSLRGANYGYTF. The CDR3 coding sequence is TGTGCCAGCAGCTCGCTCCGGGGAGCGAATTATGGCTACACCTTC.

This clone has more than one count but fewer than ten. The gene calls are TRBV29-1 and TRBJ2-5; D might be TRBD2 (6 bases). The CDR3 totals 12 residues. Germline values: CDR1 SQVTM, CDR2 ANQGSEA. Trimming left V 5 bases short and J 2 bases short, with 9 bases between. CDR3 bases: TGCAGCGTTCGGGGGTTGCAAGAGACCCAGTACTTC. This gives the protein CSVRGLQETQYF.

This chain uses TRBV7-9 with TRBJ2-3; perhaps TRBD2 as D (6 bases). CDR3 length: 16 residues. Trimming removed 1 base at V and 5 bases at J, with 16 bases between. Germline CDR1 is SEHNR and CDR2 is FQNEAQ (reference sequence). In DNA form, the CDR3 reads TGTGCCAGCAGCTTAGAGGCGGGGAGTGTAAAAGATACGCAGTATTTT. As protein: CASSLEAGSVKDTQYF.

The CDR3 protein is CASFGNYEQYF. CDR3 DNA: TGTGCCAGCTTCGGGAACTACGAGCAGTACTTC. The rearrangement joins TRBV6-5 to TRBJ2-7, with D tentatively TRBD2 (5 bases). Trimming left V 8 bases short and J 3 bases short, with 8 bases between. This CDR3 has 11 amino acids. In germline, CDR1 is MNHEY, CDR2 SVGAGI.

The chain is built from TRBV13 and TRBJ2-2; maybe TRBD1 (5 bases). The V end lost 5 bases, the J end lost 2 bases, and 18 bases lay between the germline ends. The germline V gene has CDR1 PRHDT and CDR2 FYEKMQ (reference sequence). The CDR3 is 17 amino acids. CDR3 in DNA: TGTGCCAGCAGCCCCACTTTCCCCGACAGAAACACCGGGGAGCTGTTTTTT. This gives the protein CASSPTFPDRNTGELFF.

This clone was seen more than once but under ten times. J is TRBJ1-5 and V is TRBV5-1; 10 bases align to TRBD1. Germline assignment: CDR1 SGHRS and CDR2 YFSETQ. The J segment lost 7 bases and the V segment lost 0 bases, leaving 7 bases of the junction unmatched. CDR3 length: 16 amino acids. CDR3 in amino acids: CASSLEGTGVGQPQHF. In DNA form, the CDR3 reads TGCGCCAGCAGCTTGGAGGGGACAGGGGTTGGGCAGCCCCAGCATTTT.